These 18 T cell receptor beta chains were all obtained from the same sample, sequenced in a study of blood T cell repertoires in COVID-19 (TCRdb year 2020). Library creation used the immunoSEQ multiplex PCR assay. The table comes from immuneACCESS by way of TCRdb, which keeps in-frame sequences with V and J called. Part of the clones is missing from these tables; in studies checked, under half for an unresolved V gene and the rest for unknown reasons. Counted in this sample were about 190,000 clones; roughly four fifths of them appeared once. The ten largest clones take up around an eighth of the sample. Specimen: peripheral blood. The source of these receptors is a woman between 50 and 59 years old with acute or convalescent COVID-19.

The chain is built from TRBV7-2 and TRBJ2-7, with 9 bases lining up with TRBD1. Germline V gene data show CDR1 as SGHTA and CDR2 as FQGNSA. The CDR3 runs to 15 residues. V dropped 5 bases and J dropped 4; count of bases not matched to a gene: 9. The chain's CDR3 is CASSAIRDREYEQYF. The CDR3 bases are TGTGCCAGCAGCGCGATCCGGGACAGGGAATACGAGCAGTACTTC.

The chain has TRBV9 and TRBJ1-4; the match to TRBD1 covers 8 bases. Trimming cost V 4 bases and J 8 bases; bases outside gene matches: 10. Germline V lookup: CDR1 SGDLS, CDR2 YYNGEE. The CDR3 contains 15 residues. CDR3 residues: CASSPSTGVVEKLFF. As DNA, the CDR3 is TGTGCCAGCAGCCCCTCGACAGGGGTAGTAGAAAAACTGTTTTTT. The full variable domain, completed using reference TRBV9 and TRBJ1-4, is DSGVTQTPKHLITATGQRVTLRCSPRSGDLSVYWYQQSLDQGLQFLIQYYNGEERAKGNILERFSAQQFPDLHSELNLSSLELGDSALYFCASSPSTGVVEKLFFGSGTQLSVL.

This rearrangement joins TRBV24-1 to TRBJ2-4; D is perhaps TRBD1 (6 bases). Trimming cost V 7 bases and J 4 bases, with 19 bases left between them. CDR3 length: 16 amino acids. Germline V gene sequence: CDR1 KGHDR, CDR2 SFDVKD. CDR3 DNA: TGTGCCACCAGCGCCCCCGGCTCCGGGACAAAAAACATTCAGTACTTC. Its translation is CATSAPGSGTKNIQYF.

The rearrangement joins TRBV28 to TRBJ1-5; a possible D gene is TRBD1 (6 bases). Trimming removed 5 bases from V and 5 bases from J, with 16 bases in between. CDR3 length equals 15 residues. In germline, CDR1 is MDHEN, CDR2 SYDVKM. CDR3 DNA: TGTGCCAGCAGTCCAAGCCCGACAGGTTATCAGCCCCAGCATTTT. Translated: CASSPSPTGYQPQHF.

This chain joins TRBV4-3 and TRBJ1-2; a weak D match, TRBD1 (6 bases). The germline V and J ends were trimmed by 0 bases and 8 bases, with 13 bases remaining between them. CDR3 length equals 14 residues. Germline V gene sequence: CDR1 LGHNA, CDR2 YSLEER. CDR3 DNA sequence: TGCGCCAGCAGCCAAGAAATCCAGGGGCGAGGCTACACCTTC. It is translated as CASSQEIQGRGYTF.

V and J are TRBV9 and TRBJ1-3, with TRBD1 identical over 10 bases. V trimming: 4 bases; J trimming: 2 bases; junction bases outside the gene matches: 3. Per germline, CDR1 SGDLS and CDR2 YYNGEE. The CDR3 runs to 15 residues. The CDR3 is CASSPGTGAGNTIYF. DNA of the CDR3: TGTGCCAGCAGCCCAGGGACAGGGGCTGGAAACACCATATATTTT.

J is TRBJ1-5 and V is TRBV20-1, with D possibly TRBD1 on 6 matching bases. Looked up from germline, CDR1 is DFQATT and CDR2 is SNEGSKA (reference sequence). Trimming shortened V by 3 bases and J by 7 bases, and 16 bases separated the two germline ends. The CDR3 consists of 14 residues. Here the CDR3 reads CSASPHNRDQPQHF. The CDR3 DNA reads TGCAGTGCTAGTCCACACAACAGGGACCAGCCCCAGCATTTT.

This sequence joins TRBV2 and TRBJ2-7, with a weak D call TRBD1 (5 bases). The V gene lost 5 bases and the J gene lost 6 bases, with 8 bases spanning the gap. The V gene's germline CDR1 is SNHLY and CDR2 FYNNEI. The CDR3 totals 11 residues. The CDR3, as DNA: TGTGCCAGCAGTAGGGGCGTCGAGCAGTACTTC. Translated: CASSRGVEQYF.

The count of this clone is one. The chain employs TRBV2 and TRBJ1-5, with 10 bases that match TRBD1. After removal of 7 bases from V and 9 bases from J, the junction contained 6 bases not matched to a gene. The CDR3 has 13 residues. The germline V gene has CDR1 SNHLY and CDR2 FYNNEI. DNA of the CDR3: TGTGCCAGCATGGGGGGACAGGGGCGGCCCCAGCATTTT. Amino acids: CASMGGQGRPQHF.

CDR3: CASSYMGEGRAGELFF. The DNA of the CDR3 is TGTGCCAGCAGTTACATGGGGGAGGGACGAGCCGGGGAGCTGTTTTTT. This chain uses TRBV6-5 with TRBJ2-2; 7 bases line up with TRBD2. The CDR3 covers 16 residues. Germline V CDR1 and CDR2: MNHEY, SVGAGI. Trimming at V came to 2 bases and at J to 6 bases, leaving 9 bases not matched to a gene.

This chain connects TRBV7-2 to TRBJ2-3; tentatively, D is TRBD2 (6 bases). The CDR3 is 13 residues long. Germline assignment: CDR1 SGHTA and CDR2 FQGNSA. V lost 5 bases to trimming and J lost 4 bases, with 10 bases between them. CDR3 sequence (DNA): TGTGCCAGCAGCCGGGGACTTTCAGATACGCAGTATTTT. This codes for CASSRGLSDTQYF.

J is TRBJ1-3 and V is TRBV6-5; TRBD1 might be the D (6 bases). In germline, CDR1 is MNHEY, CDR2 SVGAGI. The V gene lost 6 bases and the J gene lost 0 bases, with 12 bases spanning the gap. There are 15 residues in the CDR3. CDR3 coding DNA: TGTGCCAGCAGCCCCGACAGGAACTCTGGAAACACCATATATTTT. It specifies CASSPDRNSGNTIYF.

The V gene is TRBV19, the J gene TRBJ1-1; D is perhaps TRBD1 (6 bases). The V end lost 7 bases, the J end lost 1 base, and 13 bases lay between the germline ends. CDR3 size: 14 residues. The V gene's germline CDR1 is LNHDA and CDR2 SQIVND (reference sequence). The CDR3 protein is CASTPRGGNTEAFF. The CDR3 region has the DNA TGTGCCAGTACCCCTAGGGGGGGGAACACTGAAGCTTTCTTT.

The chain combines TRBV6-6 with TRBJ1-3, with 7 bases that match TRBD1. V shed 8 bases and J 4 bases; nucleotides not matched to a gene: 5. The CDR3 is 13 amino acids. CDR1 and CDR2 from the germline V gene are MNHNY and SVGAGI (reference sequence). The CDR3 coding sequence is TGTGCCAGCGGCGACAGGGCGGGAAACACCATATATTTT. It codes for CASGDRAGNTIYF.

The V gene is TRBV10-2, the J gene TRBJ2-7, with D uncertain. Trimming took 1 base from V and 8 from J, leaving 12 bases between them. The CDR3 has 13 residues. Germline CDR1 is WSHSY and CDR2 is SAAADI. CDR3 coding DNA: TGCGCCAGCAGTGAGTTCCAAAGTGGCCAGCAGTACTTC. Translating it yields CASSEFQSGQQYF.

The rearrangement links TRBV10-2 to TRBJ1-1, with D uncertain. From germline, CDR1 is WSHSY and CDR2 SAAADI. The CDR3 sequence is 11 residues long. Trimming took off 7 bases at V and 10 bases at J, with 13 bases between the two ends. CDR3 region: CASTEGPRAFF. CDR3 sequence (DNA): TGCGCCAGCACGGAGGGCCCCCGAGCTTTCTTT.

The chain has TRBV3-1 (or the pseudogene TRBV3-2) and TRBJ2-3, with 10 nucleotides matching TRBD2. The V segment lost 6 bases and the J segment 0 bases; nucleotides outside the gene matches: 15. CDR1 LGHDT and CDR2 YNNKEL come from the germline V gene (reference sequence). This CDR3 spans 19 amino acids. The CDR3 is CASRKKAASGSGSTDTQYF. CDR3 nucleotides: TGTGCCAGCAGAAAAAAGGCGGCTAGCGGGAGTGGTAGCACAGATACGCAGTATTTT.

V gene TRBV18 combines with J gene TRBJ1-5; weak D call: TRBD1 (5 bases). V lost 3 bases, J lost 1 base, and 19 bases lay in between. The CDR3 runs 18 residues. Germline CDR1 KGHSH, CDR2 LQKENI. DNA of the CDR3: TGTGCCAGCTCACCCAGAGTGGGGGGAGCGGACAGCAATCAGCCCCAGCATTTT. Amino acid sequence: CASSPRVGGADSNQPQHF.